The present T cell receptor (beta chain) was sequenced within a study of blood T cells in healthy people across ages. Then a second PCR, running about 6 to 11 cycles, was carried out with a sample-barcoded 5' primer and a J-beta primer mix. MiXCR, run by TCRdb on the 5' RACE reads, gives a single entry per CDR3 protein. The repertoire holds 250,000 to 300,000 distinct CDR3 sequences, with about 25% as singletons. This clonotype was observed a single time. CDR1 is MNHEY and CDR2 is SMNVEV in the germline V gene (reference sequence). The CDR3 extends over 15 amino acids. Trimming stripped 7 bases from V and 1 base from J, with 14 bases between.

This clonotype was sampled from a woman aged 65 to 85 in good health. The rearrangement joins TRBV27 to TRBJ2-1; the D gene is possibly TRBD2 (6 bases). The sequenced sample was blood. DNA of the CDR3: TGTGCCAGCAAGGATACTAGCCAGTCCTACAATGAGCAGTTCTTC. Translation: CASKDTSQSYNEQFF.